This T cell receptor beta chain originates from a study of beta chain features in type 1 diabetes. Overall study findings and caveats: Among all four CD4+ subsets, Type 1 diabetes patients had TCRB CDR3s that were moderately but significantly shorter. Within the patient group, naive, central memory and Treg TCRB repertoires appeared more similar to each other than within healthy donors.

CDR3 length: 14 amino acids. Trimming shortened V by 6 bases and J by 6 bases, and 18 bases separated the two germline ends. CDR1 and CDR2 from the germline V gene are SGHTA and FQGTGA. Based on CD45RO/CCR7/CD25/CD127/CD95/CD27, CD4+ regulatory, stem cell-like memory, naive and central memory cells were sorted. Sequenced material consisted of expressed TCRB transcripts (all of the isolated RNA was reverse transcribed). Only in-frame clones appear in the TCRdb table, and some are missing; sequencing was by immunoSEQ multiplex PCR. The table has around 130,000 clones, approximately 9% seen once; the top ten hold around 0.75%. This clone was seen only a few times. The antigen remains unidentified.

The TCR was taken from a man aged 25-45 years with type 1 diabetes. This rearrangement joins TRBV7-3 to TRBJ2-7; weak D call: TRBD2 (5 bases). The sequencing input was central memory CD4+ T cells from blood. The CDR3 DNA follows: TGTGCCAGCAGTGTCGCGGGTAACTCGGCCGAGCAGTACTTC. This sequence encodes CASSVAGNSAEQYF.